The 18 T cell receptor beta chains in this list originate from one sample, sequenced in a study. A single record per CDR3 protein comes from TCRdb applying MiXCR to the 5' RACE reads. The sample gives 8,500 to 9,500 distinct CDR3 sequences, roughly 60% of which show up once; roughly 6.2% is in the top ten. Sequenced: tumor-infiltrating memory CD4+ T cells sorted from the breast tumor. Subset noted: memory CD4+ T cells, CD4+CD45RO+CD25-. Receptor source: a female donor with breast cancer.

The CDR3, as DNA: TGTGCCAGCAGGCCCTTTACGGGAGTGCAGGGCTACACCTTC. Its protein is CASRPFTGVQGYTF. V and J are TRBV6-5 and TRBJ1-2; D is ambiguous. V lost 6 bases to trimming and J lost 8 bases, with 19 bases between them. The CDR3 extends over 14 amino acids. Germline V lookup: CDR1 MNHEY, CDR2 SVGAGI.

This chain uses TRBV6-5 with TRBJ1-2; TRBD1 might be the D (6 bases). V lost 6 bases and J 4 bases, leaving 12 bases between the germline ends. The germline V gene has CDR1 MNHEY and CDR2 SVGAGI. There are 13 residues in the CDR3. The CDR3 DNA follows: TGTGCCAGCAGCCCGGACAGTGGCTATGGCTACACCTTC. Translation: CASSPDSGYGYTF.

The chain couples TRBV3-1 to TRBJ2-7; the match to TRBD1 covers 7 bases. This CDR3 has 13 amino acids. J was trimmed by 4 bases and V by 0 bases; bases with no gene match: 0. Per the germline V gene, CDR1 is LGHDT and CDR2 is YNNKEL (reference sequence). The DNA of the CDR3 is TGTGCCAGCAGCCAAGACAGGGGGTACGAGCAGTACTTC. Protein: CASSQDRGYEQYF.

For the CDR3, the DNA is TGTGCCAGCAACGCCGGGACTAGCGGGCAGACCCAGTACTTC. Translated: CASNAGTSGQTQYF. The chain combines TRBV7-2 with TRBJ2-5, with TRBD2 matching 12 bases. Germline V gene data show CDR1 as SGHTA and CDR2 as FQGNSA. The length of the CDR3 is 14 residues. V trimming: 7 bases; J trimming: 6 bases; junction bases outside the gene matches: 6.

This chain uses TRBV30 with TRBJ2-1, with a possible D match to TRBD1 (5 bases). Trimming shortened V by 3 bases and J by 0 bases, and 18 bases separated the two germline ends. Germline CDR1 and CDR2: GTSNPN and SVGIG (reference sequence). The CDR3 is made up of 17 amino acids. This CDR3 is CAWRWFGGAHSYNEQFF. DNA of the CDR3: TGTGCCTGGAGATGGTTTGGTGGGGCCCACTCCTACAATGAGCAGTTCTTC.

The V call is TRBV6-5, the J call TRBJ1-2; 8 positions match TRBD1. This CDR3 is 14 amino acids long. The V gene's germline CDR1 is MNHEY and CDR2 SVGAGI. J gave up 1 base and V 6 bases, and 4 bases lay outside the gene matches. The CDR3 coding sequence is TGTGCCAGCAGCCTCAGGGGGCATAACTATGGCTACACCTTC. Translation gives CASSLRGHNYGYTF.

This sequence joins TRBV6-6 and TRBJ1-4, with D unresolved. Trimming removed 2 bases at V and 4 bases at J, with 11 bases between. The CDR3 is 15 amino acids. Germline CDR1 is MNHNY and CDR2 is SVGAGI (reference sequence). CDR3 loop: CASSYDGGVNEKLFF. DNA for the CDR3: TGTGCCAGCAGTTACGACGGTGGGGTTAATGAAAAACTGTTTTTT.

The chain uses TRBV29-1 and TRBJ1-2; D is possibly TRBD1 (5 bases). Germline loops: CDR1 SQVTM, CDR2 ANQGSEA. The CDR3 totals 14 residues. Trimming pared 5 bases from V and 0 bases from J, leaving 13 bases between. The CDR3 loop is CSVSTGSANYGYTF. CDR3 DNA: TGCAGCGTTTCTACAGGCTCAGCTAACTATGGCTACACCTTC.

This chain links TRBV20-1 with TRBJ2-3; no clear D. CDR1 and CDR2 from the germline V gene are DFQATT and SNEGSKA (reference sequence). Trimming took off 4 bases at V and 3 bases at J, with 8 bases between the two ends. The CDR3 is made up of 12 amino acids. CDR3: CSANGVTDTQYF. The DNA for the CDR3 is TGCAGTGCTAATGGGGTAACAGATACGCAGTATTTT.

CDR3 coding DNA: TGTGCCAGCAGCCCCGATTGGGGTTCACCCCTCCACTTT. Translated, it gives CASSPDWGSPLHF. This chain uses TRBV9 with TRBJ1-6; D is unresolved. Germline values: CDR1 SGDLS, CDR2 YYNGEE. The CDR3 is 13 residues long. Trimming removed 4 bases from V and 9 bases from J, with 11 bases in between. Full variable domain (remainder filled in from reference TRBV9 and TRBJ1-6): DSGVTQTPKHLITATGQRVTLRCSPRSGDLSVYWYQQSLDQGLQFLIQYYNGEERAKGNILERFSAQQFPDLHSELNLSSLELGDSALYFCASSPDWGSPLHFGNGTRLTVT.

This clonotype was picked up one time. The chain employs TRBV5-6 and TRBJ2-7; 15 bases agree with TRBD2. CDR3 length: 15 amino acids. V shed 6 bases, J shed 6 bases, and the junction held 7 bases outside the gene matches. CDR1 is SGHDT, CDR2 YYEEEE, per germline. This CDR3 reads CASNIPGLAGGEQYF. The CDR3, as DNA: TGTGCCAGCAATATACCGGGACTAGCGGGAGGCGAGCAGTACTTC.

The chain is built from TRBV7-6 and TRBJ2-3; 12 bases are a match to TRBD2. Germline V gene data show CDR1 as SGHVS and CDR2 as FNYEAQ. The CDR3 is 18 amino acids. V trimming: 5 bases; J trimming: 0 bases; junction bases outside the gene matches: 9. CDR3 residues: CASSPTSGGLTSTDTQYF. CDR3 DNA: TGTGCCAGCAGCCCGACTAGCGGGGGCCTAACTAGCACAGATACGCAGTATTTT.

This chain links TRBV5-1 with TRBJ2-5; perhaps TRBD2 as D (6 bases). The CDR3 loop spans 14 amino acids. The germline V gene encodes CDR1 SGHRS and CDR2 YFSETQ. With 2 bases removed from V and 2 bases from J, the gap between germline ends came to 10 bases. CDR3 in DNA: TGCGCCAGCAGCTTATTAGCGGATCAAGAGACCCAGTACTTC. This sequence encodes CASSLLADQETQYF.

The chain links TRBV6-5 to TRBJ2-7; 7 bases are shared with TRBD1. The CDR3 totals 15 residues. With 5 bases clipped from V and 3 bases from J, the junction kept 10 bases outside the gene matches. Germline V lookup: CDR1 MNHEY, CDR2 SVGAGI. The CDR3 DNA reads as TGTGCCAGCAGTCCTGACAGGGCAAGTGTCTACGAGCAGTACTTC. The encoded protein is CASSPDRASVYEQYF.

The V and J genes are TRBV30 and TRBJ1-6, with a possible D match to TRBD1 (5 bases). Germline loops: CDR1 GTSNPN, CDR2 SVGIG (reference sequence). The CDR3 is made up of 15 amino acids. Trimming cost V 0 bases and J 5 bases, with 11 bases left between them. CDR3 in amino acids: CAWSVRGLHNSPLHF. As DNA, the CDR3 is TGTGCCTGGAGTGTACGGGGGTTGCATAATTCACCCCTCCACTTT.

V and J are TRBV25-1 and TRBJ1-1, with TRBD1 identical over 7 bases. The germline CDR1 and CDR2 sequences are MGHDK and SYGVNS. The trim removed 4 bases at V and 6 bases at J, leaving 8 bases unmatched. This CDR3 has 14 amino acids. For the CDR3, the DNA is TGTGCCAGCAGTGTCCAGGGGGGGGACGCTGAAGCTTTCTTT. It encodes CASSVQGGDAEAFF. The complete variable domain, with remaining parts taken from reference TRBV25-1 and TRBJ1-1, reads EADIYQTPRYLVIGTGKKITLECSQTMGHDKMYWYQQDPGMELHLIHYSYGVNSTEKGDLSSESTVSRIRTEHFPLTLESARPSHTSQYLCASSVQGGDAEAFFGQGTRLTVV.

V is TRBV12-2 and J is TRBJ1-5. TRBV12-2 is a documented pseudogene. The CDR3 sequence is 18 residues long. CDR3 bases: TGTGCAAGTCGCTTAGCGCTAAACCCACCGAGGGGCAATCAGCCCCAGCATTTT. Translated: CASRLALNPPRGNQPQHF.

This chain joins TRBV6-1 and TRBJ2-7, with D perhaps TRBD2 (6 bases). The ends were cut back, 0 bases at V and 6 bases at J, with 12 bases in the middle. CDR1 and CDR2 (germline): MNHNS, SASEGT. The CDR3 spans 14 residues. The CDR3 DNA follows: TGTGCCAGCAGTGAAGCTATGGAGGGAAGCGAGCAGTACTTC. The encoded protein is CASSEAMEGSEQYF.